Below are 2 T cell receptor beta chains sequenced from a single sample in a study of human T cells and chemical hapten exposure. Regarding time point: patch test 2, 6 weeks after DPC sensitization. The treatment is: therapeutic diphenylcyclopropenone sensitization with weekly scalp DPC. TCRdb fed the RACE reads into MiXCR, producing one record per CDR3 protein. This sample has about 400,000 distinct CDR3 sequences, with around 6% found just once. This specimen was whole blood, taken in connection with sensitization to the hapten diphenylcyclopropenone (DPC). These TCRs come from a woman under 30 with alopecia areata. Some clones in this sample may be carry-over from other donors' samples.

This clonotype occurred many times. The rearrangement links TRBV12-3 or TRBV12-4 to TRBJ1-6; a weak D match, TRBD1 (6 bases). Trimming took 6 bases from V and 5 from J, leaving 11 bases between them. The length of the CDR3 is 14 residues. The CDR3 DNA reads TGTGCCAGCAGGTCGGGACATAATAATTCACCCCTCCACTTT. Translation: CASRSGHNNSPLHF.

This clonotype was counted only a few times. This chain uses TRBV5-4 with TRBJ2-7; 7 nucleotides match TRBD1. The CDR3 is made up of 12 amino acids. CDR1 SGHNT and CDR2 YYREEE come from the germline V gene (reference sequence). The CDR3 reads CATGQSYYEQYF. The CDR3 DNA reads TGTGCGACGGGACAGTCCTACTACGAGCAGTACTTC.